Reported below is one TCR beta chain. The antigen it recognizes is unknown. The input lacks base qualities; no much larger clone sits a single base away. In the prospective study, participants were about 18 to 95 years old, resided in about two dozen geographic areas of the United States, and were enrolled through a virtual design. In the prospective study, cohorts were assigned on the basis of participant-reported clinical history obtained from a screening survey and a study questionnaire. Exposed participants had been in contact, within 2 weeks of entering the study, with a person who had a PCR-confirmed or clinician-diagnosed case of COVID-19. Each participant in the prospective study had whole blood, serum and a nasopharyngeal or oropharyngeal swab collected by mobile phlebotomists. Additional blood draws and questionnaires over an approximately two-month period could optionally be provided by prospective study participants. Before DNA extraction, blood samples from the prospective study were shipped at room temperature or frozen.

TCRbeta CDR3 regions were amplified from genomic DNA using the immunoSEQ Assay, a bias-controlled multiplex PCR. The source study handled its data this way. The number of nucleated cells in each sample was estimated by amplification of reference gene primers within the assay. Sequence reads were collapsed and filtered to measure the absolute abundance of every unique TCRbeta CDR3 rearrangement. Productive Simpson clonality was computed per sample as the square root of Simpson's diversity index over productive rearrangements. TCRdb retrieved this table from immuneACCESS and kept in-frame rearrangements only. Not all clones are present; in checked studies, unresolved V genes account for under half, and no reason is known for the remainder. V, J and clone size are taken as reported in that table, and D and trimming were inferred from the DNA itself. In all, the sample holds about 430,000 clones, and over 75% of those were seen once. The top ten clonotypes cover roughly 1.4% of the sample.

The data were taken from a study of blood T cell repertoires in COVID-19 (TCRdb year 2020). For context, the study as a whole: Samples from collaborators originated in the United States, Italy and Spain and spanned both the acute and convalescent phases of COVID-19. The prospective study material was composed of cDNA or gDNA derived from T cells, B-cell-depleted T cells, or PBMCs. Subjects who had been exposed to COVID-19, were actively infected with it, or had recovered from it provided the deeply sampled blood TCRbeta repertoires that made up the dataset. The repertoires were released in a freely available public database meant as a resource for research on the immune response to SARS-CoV-2. The samples were drawn from the first 160 participants of the ongoing ImmuneRACE study and from 1,254 subjects provided by 6 global collaborators. A de-identified subject ID, COVID-19 status, age in years and sex were almost always included in the sample metadata. Where HLA class I and class II types were available, the types were taken from metadata supplied by the sample provider, not from assay-based typing. Summary of the overall study and its limitations: How much clinical and demographic metadata was included differed by source and by participant, and the metadata was provided uncurated.

Including cysteine and phenylalanine, the CDR3 has 15 amino acids. The sequence is cut down to CDR3 DNA, 45 bases in frame from base 1. From V the trimming removes 4 bases and from J it removes 5 bases, while the gene matches leave 13 bases of the junction unaccounted for. Sequences SQVTM (CDR1) and ANQGSEA (CDR2) are obtained from the germline V gene. This TCR was recovered from a woman between 18 and 30 years old who had been exposed to COVID-19. Rearrangement joined TRBV29-1 to TRBJ1-1; 7 central nucleotides agree with TRBD1. Sequenced material: PBMCs or T cells enriched from blood (not recorded which). The CDR3 protein: CSVVQSVRGETEAFF. The nucleotide sequence is given as TGCAGCGTTGTACAGTCGGTCAGGGGGGAAACTGAAGCTTTCTTT.